Below, 4 T cell receptor beta chains from the same sample are listed, as sequenced in a study of PD-L1 blockade in urothelial cancer. Profiled with immunoSEQ multiplex PCR; TCRdb holds only in-frame clones, not every one. Of 40,000 to 60,000 clones in the sample, more than 80% were seen once. Noted time point: peripheral blood 6 weeks after treatment start. Specimen: PBMCs, collected around atezolizumab (anti-PD-L1) treatment. The receptors were gathered from an older man with urothelial cancer.

V and J are TRBV7-6 and TRBJ2-5; 8 bases map to TRBD2. The CDR3 sequence is 16 residues long. Germline V gives CDR1 SGHVS, CDR2 FNYEAQ. V lost 0 bases, J lost 5 bases, and 8 bases stayed unmatched. The CDR3 region is CASSLALRGGGETQYF. The CDR3 DNA is TGTGCCAGCAGCTTAGCGCTGAGGGGCGGGGGGGAGACCCAGTACTTC.

The CDR3 region has the DNA TGTGCCAGCAGTTCCCGGACAGGGAAAGACGAGAGTGGGGCCAACGTCCTGACTTTC. This gives the protein CASSSRTGKDESGANVLTF. The genes are TRBV27 and TRBJ2-6; 8 bases are shared with TRBD1. The germline V gene encodes CDR1 MNHEY and CDR2 SMNVEV (reference sequence). This CDR3 is 19 amino acids long. Losses at the gene ends were 4 bases for V and 3 bases for J; bases not matched to a gene: 14.

This chain links TRBV5-4 with TRBJ2-3; no clear D gene. V lost 0 bases and J 3 bases, leaving 8 bases between the germline ends. Germline V lookup: CDR1 SGHNT, CDR2 YYREEE (reference sequence). CDR3 length: 14 residues. The CDR3 loop reads CASSLDSITDTQYF. CDR3 coding DNA: TGTGCCAGCAGCTTGGATAGTATAACAGATACGCAGTATTTT.

The rearrangement links TRBV28 to TRBJ2-2; 10 positions agree with TRBD2. J lost 6 bases, V lost 2 bases, and 3 bases had no gene match. The germline gives CDR1 MDHEN, CDR2 SYDVKM. CDR3 length equals 15 residues. CDR3 residues: CASSLRAGGPGELFF. In DNA form, the CDR3 reads TGTGCCAGCAGTTTACGAGCGGGAGGGCCCGGGGAGCTGTTTTTT.